Listed here are 5 T cell receptor beta chains from one sample, sequenced in a study of graft-versus-host responses after intestinal transplantation. Libraries were prepared by immunoSEQ multiplex PCR; TCRdb keeps only in-frame clonotypes and omits some of them. The sample yields about 12,000 clones, approximately 35% seen once. The authors seeded roughly 200,000 CFSE-labeled responder cells together with roughly 200,000 irradiated stimulator cells tagged with violet dye. The sample here was alloreactive CD8+ T cells from a mixed lymphocyte reaction culture, taken before intestinal transplant. Sample subset: CFSE-low proliferating T cells sorted from roughly 6-day pre-transplant mixed lymphocyte reaction (GvH or HvG direction). Source of these receptors: a human patient who received an intestinal transplant.

This clone has only a few counts. The V gene is TRBV6-5, the J gene TRBJ1-2; D gene unclear. The CDR3 is 14 amino acids. The germline CDR1 and CDR2 sequences are MNHEY and SVGAGI. Trimming cost V 5 bases and J 4 bases, with 14 bases left between them. In DNA, the CDR3 is TGTGCCAGCAGTCCTGGTTGGCTATTCTATGGCTACACCTTC. Its protein product is CASSPGWLFYGYTF.

This clone is medium-sized (0.01 to 0.1%). V usage is TRBV10-1 and J usage is TRBJ2-7; a possible D gene is TRBD1 (5 bases). The germline V and J ends were trimmed by 3 bases and 7 bases, with 16 bases remaining between them. From germline, CDR1 is WNHNN and CDR2 SYGVQD (reference sequence). The CDR3 length is 14 residues. The CDR3 loop reads CASSEDSRMEEQYF. The DNA of the CDR3 is TGCGCCAGCAGTGAAGACAGCCGAATGGAGGAGCAGTACTTC.

In this sample, this clone turned up a few times. The chain recombines TRBV9 with TRBJ2-7; 15 bases are a match to TRBD2. Losses at the gene ends were 4 bases for V and 3 bases for J; bases not matched to a gene: 14. This CDR3 region has 19 residues. CDR1 and CDR2 (germline): SGDLS, YYNGEE. The CDR3 spells CASSPKGLAGGIGLYEQYF. The CDR3 bases are TGTGCCAGCAGCCCGAAGGGACTAGCGGGAGGCATAGGGCTCTACGAGCAGTACTTC.

In DNA form, the CDR3 reads TGTGCCAGCAGTTGGCGGCTAGCGGTAAAGAACACCGGGGAGCTGTTTTTT. This encodes CASSWRLAVKNTGELFF. The V gene is TRBV7-2, the J gene TRBJ2-2, with 7 bases lining up with TRBD2. Per germline, CDR1 SGHTA and CDR2 FQGNSA. The CDR3 loop spans 17 amino acids. The J segment lost 1 base and the V segment lost 6 bases, leaving 11 bases of the junction unmatched.

This clone was observed a handful of times. The chain joins TRBV30 to TRBJ1-1, with TRBD1 as a possible D gene (6 bases). The germline CDR1 and CDR2 sequences are GTSNPN and SVGIG (reference sequence). This CDR3 is 15 amino acids long. Trimming pared 2 bases from V and 5 bases from J, leaving 18 bases between. CDR3 sequence reads: CAWSPPLGGGTEAFF. DNA of the CDR3: TGTGCCTGGAGTCCACCCCTGGGAGGGGGGACTGAAGCTTTCTTT.